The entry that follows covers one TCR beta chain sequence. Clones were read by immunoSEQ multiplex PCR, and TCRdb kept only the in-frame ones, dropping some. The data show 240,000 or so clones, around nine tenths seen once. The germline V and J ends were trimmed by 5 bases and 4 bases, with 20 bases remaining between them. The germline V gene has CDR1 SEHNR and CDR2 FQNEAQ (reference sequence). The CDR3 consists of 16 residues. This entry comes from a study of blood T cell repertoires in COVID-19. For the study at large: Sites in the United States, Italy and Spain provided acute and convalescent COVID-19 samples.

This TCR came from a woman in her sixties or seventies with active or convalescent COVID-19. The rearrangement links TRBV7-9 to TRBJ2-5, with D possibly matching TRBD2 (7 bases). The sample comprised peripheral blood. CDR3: CASSRRGNREGETQYF. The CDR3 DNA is TGTGCCAGCAGCCGCCGTGGAAACAGGGAGGGAGAGACCCAGTACTTC.